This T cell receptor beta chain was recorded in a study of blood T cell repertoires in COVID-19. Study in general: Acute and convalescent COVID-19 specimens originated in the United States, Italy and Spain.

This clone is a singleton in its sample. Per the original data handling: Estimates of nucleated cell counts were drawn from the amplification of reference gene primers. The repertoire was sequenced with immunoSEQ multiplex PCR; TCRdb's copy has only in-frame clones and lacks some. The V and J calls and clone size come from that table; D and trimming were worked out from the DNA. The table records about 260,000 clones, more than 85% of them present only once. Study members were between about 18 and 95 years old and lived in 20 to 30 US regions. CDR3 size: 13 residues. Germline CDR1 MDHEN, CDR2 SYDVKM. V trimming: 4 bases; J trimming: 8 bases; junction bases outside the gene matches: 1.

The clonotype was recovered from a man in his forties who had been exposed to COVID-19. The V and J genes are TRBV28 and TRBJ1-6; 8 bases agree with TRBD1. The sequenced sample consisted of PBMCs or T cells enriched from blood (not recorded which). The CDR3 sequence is CASSYRGDSPLHF. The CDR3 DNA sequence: TGTGCCAGCAGTTACAGGGGGGATTCACCCCTCCACTTT.